The rows below give T cell receptor beta chains drawn from one sample of a study of T cell repertoires and Cas9 in healthy adults. Libraries were prepared by immunoSEQ multiplex PCR; TCRdb keeps only in-frame clonotypes and omits some of them. Counted here are more than 1,200 clones, roughly 79% occurring once; the ten biggest clones make up 7.5% to 10%. What was sequenced was SpCas9-reactive Tregs (CD4+, CD25+, CD127-, CD137+, CD154-) from PBMCs; culture status not recorded. These receptors originate from a human donor in good health. CDR3s include the opening cysteine and the closing phenylalanine or tryptophan. The D gene is left open where the match is weak. Rows give clone size only sometimes, using once, few, many, or a class for an expanded clone.

.	.	TRBV28	TRBJ2-1	CASSLGLAPNEQFF	TGTGCCAGCAGTTTAGGGCTAGCTCCCAATGAGCAGTTCTTC
.	.	TRBV2	TRBJ2-5	CASSERSRETQYF	TGTGCCAGCAGTGAACGGTCACGGGAGACCCAGTACTTC
.	.	TRBV5-4	TRBJ2-3	CASSSSTDTQYF	TGTGCCAGCAGCTCCAGCACAGATACGCAGTATTTT
.	.	TRBV9	TRBJ2-1	CASGTGISYNEQFF	TGTGCCAGCGGCACAGGAATCTCCTACAATGAGCAGTTCTTC
TRBD2	few	TRBV29-1	TRBJ2-3	CSVREGTQYF	TGCAGCGTGCGGGAGGGAACGCAGTATTTT
.	.	TRBV30	TRBJ1-5	CAWSVQGNQPQHF	TGTGCCTGGAGTGTACAGGGCAATCAGCCCCAGCATTTT
.	.	TRBV7-2	TRBJ1-1	CASSLVANTEAFF	TGTGCCAGCAGCTTGGTCGCGAACACTGAAGCTTTCTTT
.	.	TRBV7-8	TRBJ1-6	CASSLGSPLHF	TGTGCCAGCAGCTTGGGTTCACCCCTCCACTTT
TRBD2	.	TRBV2	TRBJ2-7	CASSVRSGVAEQYF	TGTGCCAGCAGTGTACGTAGCGGGGTAGCCGAGCAGTACTTC
.	.	TRBV25-1	TRBJ1-2	CASSVTVGGYGYTF	TGTGCCAGCAGTGTGACAGTAGGAGGCTATGGCTACACCTTC
.	.	TRBV19	TRBJ1-3	CASSRRQDSGNTIYF	TGTGCCAGTAGTCGACGTCAGGACTCTGGAAACACCATATATTTT
.	.	TRBV21-1	TRBJ1-4	CASSKNRHRNEKLFF	TGTGCCAGCAGCAAAAATAGACATAGGAATGAAAAACTGTTTTTT
.	.	TRBV30	TRBJ1-4	CAWTLEGEKLFF	TGTGCCTGGACCCTTGAGGGCGAAAAACTGTTTTTT
.	.	TRBV29-1	TRBJ1-3	CSVEGEGADTIYF	TGCAGCGTTGAAGGGGAGGGAGCGGACACCATATATTTT
.	.	TRBV11-2	TRBJ2-7	CASSHGQSSYEQYF	TGTGCCAGCAGCCACGGACAGTCGTCCTACGAGCAGTACTTC
TRBD1	.	TRBV7-8	TRBJ2-1	CASKKDRGRAHNEQFF	TGTGCCAGCAAAAAGGACAGGGGAAGGGCTCACAATGAGCAGTTCTTC
.	.	TRBV9	TRBJ2-1	CASSVAQGSYNEQFF	TGTGCCAGCAGCGTAGCCCAGGGGTCATACAATGAGCAGTTCTTC
TRBD1	once	TRBV7-2	TRBJ2-1	CASSLVGGQGYNEQFF	TGTGCCAGCAGCTTAGTAGGGGGACAGGGGTACAATGAGCAGTTCTTC
TRBD2	.	TRBV7-2	TRBJ2-7	CASSLASGGVSYEQYF	TGTGCCAGCAGCTTAGCTAGCGGGGGGGTTTCCTACGAGCAGTACTTC
.	.	TRBV7-2	TRBJ1-5	CASSLFGSNQPQHF	TGTGCCAGCAGTCTATTCGGGAGCAATCAGCCCCAGCATTTT
.	.	TRBV5-1	TRBJ1-5	CASSPDGSGYQPQHF	TGCGCCAGCAGCCCGGACGGTTCAGGATATCAGCCCCAGCATTTT
.	.	TRBV5-1	TRBJ1-1	CASSFSNTEAFF	TGCGCCAGCAGCTTCTCCAACACTGAAGCTTTCTTT
TRBD1	.	TRBV2	TRBJ1-4	CASRPQGARSEKLFF	TGTGCCAGCAGACCCCAGGGGGCGCGAAGTGAAAAACTGTTTTTT
TRBD2	.	TRBV5-1	TRBJ2-5	CASSRSGTSGRSQETQYF	TGCGCCAGCAGTCGATCCGGGACTAGCGGGAGGAGTCAAGAGACCCAGTACTTC
TRBD2	.	TRBV7-3	TRBJ2-1	CASSFDGGREQFF	TGTGCCAGCAGCTTCGACGGCGGGAGAGAGCAGTTCTTC
.	.	TRBV9	TRBJ2-3	CASSPPRAGWTDTQYF	TGTGCCAGCAGCCCGCCCCGGGCGGGGTGGACAGATACGCAGTATTTT
.	.	TRBV7-9	TRBJ2-3	CASSLVVVSITDTQYF	TGTGCCAGCAGCTTAGTCGTTGTTAGCATCACAGATACGCAGTATTTT
.	few	TRBV6-4	TRBJ2-3	CASSDSSVGRQYF	TGTGCCAGCAGTGACTCAAGCGTCGGGCGGCAGTATTTT
.	.	TRBV6-1	TRBJ1-1	CASSPRAGGYDEAFF	TGTGCCAGCAGTCCCCGCGCGGGGGGCTATGATGAAGCTTTCTTT
TRBD1	.	TRBV28	TRBJ1-2	CASSLFNWTGGPDGYTF	TGTGCCAGCAGTTTATTCAACTGGACAGGGGGCCCAGATGGCTACACCTTC